This T cell receptor (beta chain) was retrieved from a study of T-cell memory formation after mild COVID-19. Study-wide context: The TCR clusters were mostly specific to one donor. General study findings and limits: Mostly located in CM and EM were contracting CD4+ clones, with contracting CD8+ clones located in EMRA. Some responding clones appeared in pre-infection memory, suggesting cross-reactive memory joined.

Amplification by 5'RACE using constant-segment primers produced TCR alpha and TCR beta cDNA libraries that carried sample barcodes and UMIs. TCRdb analysed the 5' RACE reads with MiXCR anew, one entry per CDR3 protein. The sample records over 500,000 distinct CDR3 sequences, roughly 17% being singletons. This clonotype occurred a few times. Antigen: not known. Germline CDR1 and CDR2: DFQATT and SNEGSKA (reference sequence). The V and J ends lost 1 base and 4 bases, in that order; junction bases with no gene match: 13. The CDR3 is 18 residues long. The TCR sequence derives from an adult woman who had mild COVID-19 (a few samples of this study predate the infection). Cell type and time point are not known. What was sequenced was PBMCs or a T cell subset sorted from them (not recorded which). The rearrangement joins TRBV20-1 to TRBJ2-3, with TRBD2 identical over 11 bases. The CDR3 coding sequence is TGCAGTGCTAGAGCCCTGAGAGTAGCGGGAGGGGGGTCAGATACGCAGTATTTT. Residues: CSARALRVAGGGSDTQYF.